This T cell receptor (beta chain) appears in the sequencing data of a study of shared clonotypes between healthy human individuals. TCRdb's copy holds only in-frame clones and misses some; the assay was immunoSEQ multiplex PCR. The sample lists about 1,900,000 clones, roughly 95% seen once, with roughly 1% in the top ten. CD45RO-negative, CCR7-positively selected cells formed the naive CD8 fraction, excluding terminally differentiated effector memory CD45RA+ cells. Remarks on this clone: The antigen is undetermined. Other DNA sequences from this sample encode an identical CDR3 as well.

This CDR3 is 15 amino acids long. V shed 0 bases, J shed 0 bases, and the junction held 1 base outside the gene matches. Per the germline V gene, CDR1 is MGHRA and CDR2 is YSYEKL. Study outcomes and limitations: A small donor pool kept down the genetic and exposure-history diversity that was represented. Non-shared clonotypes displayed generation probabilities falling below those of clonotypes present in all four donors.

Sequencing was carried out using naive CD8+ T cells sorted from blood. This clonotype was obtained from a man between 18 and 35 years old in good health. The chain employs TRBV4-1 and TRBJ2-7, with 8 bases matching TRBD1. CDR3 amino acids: CASSQETGGSYEQYF. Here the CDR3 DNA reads TGCGCCAGCAGCCAAGAAACAGGGGGCTCCTACGAGCAGTACTTC.